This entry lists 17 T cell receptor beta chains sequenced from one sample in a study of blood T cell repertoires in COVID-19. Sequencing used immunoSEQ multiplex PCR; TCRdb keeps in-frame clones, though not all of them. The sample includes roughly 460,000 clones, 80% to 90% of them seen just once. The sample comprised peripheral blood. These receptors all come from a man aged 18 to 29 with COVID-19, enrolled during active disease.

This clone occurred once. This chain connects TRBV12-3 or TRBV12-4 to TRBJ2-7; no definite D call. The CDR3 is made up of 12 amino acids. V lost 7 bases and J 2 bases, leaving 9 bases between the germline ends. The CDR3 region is CASTLAPYEQYF. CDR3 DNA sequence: TGTGCCAGCACCTTGGCCCCCTACGAGCAGTACTTC.

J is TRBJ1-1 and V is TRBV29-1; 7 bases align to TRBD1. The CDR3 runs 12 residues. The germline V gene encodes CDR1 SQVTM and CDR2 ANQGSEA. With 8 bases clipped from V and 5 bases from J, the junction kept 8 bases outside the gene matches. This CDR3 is CSHGQVGTEAFF. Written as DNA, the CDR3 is TGCAGCCATGGACAGGTGGGGACTGAAGCTTTCTTT.

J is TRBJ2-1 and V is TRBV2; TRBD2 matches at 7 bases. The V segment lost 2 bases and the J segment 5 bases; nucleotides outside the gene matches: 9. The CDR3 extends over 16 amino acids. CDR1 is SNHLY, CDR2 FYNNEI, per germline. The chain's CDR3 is CASSENSGGRDNEQFF. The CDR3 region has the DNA TGTGCCAGCAGTGAAAATAGCGGCGGGAGAGACAATGAGCAGTTCTTC.

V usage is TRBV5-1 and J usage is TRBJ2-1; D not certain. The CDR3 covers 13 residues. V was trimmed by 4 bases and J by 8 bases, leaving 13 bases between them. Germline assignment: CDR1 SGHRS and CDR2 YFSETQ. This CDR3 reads CASSIRRGDEQFF. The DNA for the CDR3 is TGCGCCAGCAGCATAAGACGAGGCGATGAGCAGTTCTTC.

For the CDR3, the DNA is TGCGCCAGCAGGGCCCAGGGCTCCTCCTACGAGCAGTACTTC. This translates into CASRAQGSSYEQYF. The V gene is TRBV5-1, the J gene TRBJ2-7; TRBD1 is a possible D gene (5 bases). V was clipped by 5 bases and J by 0 bases, with 12 bases between them. Per the germline V gene, CDR1 is SGHRS and CDR2 is YFSETQ. The CDR3 is made up of 14 amino acids.

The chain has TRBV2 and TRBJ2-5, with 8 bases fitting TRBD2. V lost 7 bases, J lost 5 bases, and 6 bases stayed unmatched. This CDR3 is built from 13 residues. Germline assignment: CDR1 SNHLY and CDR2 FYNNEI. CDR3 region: CASKRLASETQYF. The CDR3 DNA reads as TGTGCCAGCAAACGACTAGCGAGCGAGACCCAGTACTTC.

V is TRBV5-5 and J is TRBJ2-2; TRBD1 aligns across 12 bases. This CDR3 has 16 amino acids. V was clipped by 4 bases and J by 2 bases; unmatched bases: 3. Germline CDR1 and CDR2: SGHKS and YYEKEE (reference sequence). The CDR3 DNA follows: TGTGCCAGCAGCGGGGGGACAGGGGGCAACACCGGGGAGCTGTTTTTT. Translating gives CASSGGTGGNTGELFF. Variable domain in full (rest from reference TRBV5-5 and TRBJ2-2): DAGVTQSPTHLIKTRGQQVTLRCSPISGHKSVSWYQQVLGQGPQFIFQYYEKEERGRGNFPDRFSARQFPNYSSELNVNALLLGDSALYLCASSGGTGGNTGELFFGEGSRLTVL.

CDR3 sequence (DNA): TGCGCCAGCAGCCAAGGGGGCCAACATAATTCACCCCTCCACTTT. It codes for CASSQGGQHNSPLHF. The chain joins TRBV4-1 to TRBJ1-6; maybe TRBD1 (5 bases). The V and J ends lost 1 base and 5 bases respectively, with 9 bases between them. Germline CDR1 is MGHRA and CDR2 is YSYEKL. The CDR3 is 15 amino acids.

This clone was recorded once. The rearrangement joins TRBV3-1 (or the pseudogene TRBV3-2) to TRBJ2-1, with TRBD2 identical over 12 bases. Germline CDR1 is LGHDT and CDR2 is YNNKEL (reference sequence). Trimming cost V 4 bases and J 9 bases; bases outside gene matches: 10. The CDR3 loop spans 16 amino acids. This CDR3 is CASSLPSGRALGEQFF. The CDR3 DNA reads TGTGCCAGCAGCCTCCCTAGCGGGAGGGCCCTAGGTGAGCAGTTCTTC.

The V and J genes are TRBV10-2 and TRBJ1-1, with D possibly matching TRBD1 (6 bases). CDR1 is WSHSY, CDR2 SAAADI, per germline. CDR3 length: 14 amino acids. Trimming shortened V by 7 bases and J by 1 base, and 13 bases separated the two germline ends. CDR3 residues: CASTPGHPNTEAFF. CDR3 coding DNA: TGCGCCAGCACCCCGGGACACCCGAACACTGAAGCTTTCTTT.

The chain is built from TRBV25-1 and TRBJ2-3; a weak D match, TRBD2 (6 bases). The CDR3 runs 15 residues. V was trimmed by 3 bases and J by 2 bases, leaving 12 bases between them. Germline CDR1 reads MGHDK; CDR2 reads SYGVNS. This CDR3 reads CASSDSGGVTDTQYF. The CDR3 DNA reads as TGTGCCAGCAGTGATTCCGGGGGAGTCACAGATACGCAGTATTTT.

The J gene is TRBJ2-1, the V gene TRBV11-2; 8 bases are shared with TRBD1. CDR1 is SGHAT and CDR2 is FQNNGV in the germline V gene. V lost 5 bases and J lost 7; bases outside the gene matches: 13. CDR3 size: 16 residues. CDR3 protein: CASSAAGGFMSNEQFF. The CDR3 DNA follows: TGTGCCAGCAGCGCCGCAGGGGGCTTTATGAGTAATGAGCAGTTCTTC.

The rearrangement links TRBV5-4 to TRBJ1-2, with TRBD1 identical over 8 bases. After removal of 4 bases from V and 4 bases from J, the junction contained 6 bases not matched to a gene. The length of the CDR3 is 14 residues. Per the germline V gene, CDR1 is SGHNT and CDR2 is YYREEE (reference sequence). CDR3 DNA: TGTGCCAGCAGCCTTGGACAGGGTAGCTATGGCTACACCTTC. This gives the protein CASSLGQGSYGYTF.

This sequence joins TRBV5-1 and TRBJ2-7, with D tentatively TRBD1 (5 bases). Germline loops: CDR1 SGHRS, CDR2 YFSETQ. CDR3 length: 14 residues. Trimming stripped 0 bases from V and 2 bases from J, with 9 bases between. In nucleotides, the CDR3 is TGCGCCAGCAGCTTGGAATGGGGCCCCTACGAGCAGTACTTC. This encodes CASSLEWGPYEQYF.

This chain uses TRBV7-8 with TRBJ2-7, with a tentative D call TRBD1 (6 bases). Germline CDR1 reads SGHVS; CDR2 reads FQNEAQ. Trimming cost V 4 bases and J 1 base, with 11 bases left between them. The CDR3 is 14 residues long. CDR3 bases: TGTGCCAGCAGCTCAGTGGGACAATCCTACGAGCAGTACTTC. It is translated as CASSSVGQSYEQYF.

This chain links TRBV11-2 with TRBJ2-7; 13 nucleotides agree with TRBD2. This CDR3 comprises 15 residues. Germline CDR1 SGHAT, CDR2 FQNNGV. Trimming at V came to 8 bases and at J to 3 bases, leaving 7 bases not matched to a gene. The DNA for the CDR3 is TGTGCCAGCCAAGGACTAGCGGGAGCAGGCTACGAGCAGTACTTC. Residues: CASQGLAGAGYEQYF.

CDR3: CASSLVLAGATDTQYF. As DNA, the CDR3 is TGCGCCAGCAGCTTGGTTCTAGCGGGAGCCACAGATACGCAGTATTTT. V usage is TRBV5-1 and J usage is TRBJ2-3, with 10 bases fitting TRBD2. The CDR3 has 16 residues. With 0 bases clipped from V and 2 bases from J, the junction kept 3 bases outside the gene matches. CDR1 and CDR2 from the germline V gene are SGHRS and YFSETQ. The variable domain in full, completed from reference TRBV5-1 and TRBJ2-3, reads KAGVTQTPRYLIKTRGQQVTLSCSPISGHRSVSWYQQTPGQGLQFLFEYFSETQRNKGNFPGRFSGRQFSNSRSEMNVSTLELGDSALYLCASSLVLAGATDTQYFGPGTRLTVL.